What follows are 19 T cell receptor beta chains derived from one specimen sequenced in a study of cytomegalovirus exposure and HLA in healthy donors. A multiplex PCR was run with 60 Vbeta primers and 13 Jbeta primers. The method was immunoSEQ multiplex PCR; TCRdb's version includes in-frame clones alone and lacks a portion of them. The sample holds some 210,000 clones; over 80% are singletons and the top ten take about a tenth. Sequencing used PBMCs. The receptors shown here come from a woman aged 45-65 years in good health and CMV-seropositive.

This sequence joins TRBV9 and TRBJ2-7; 12 nucleotides align to TRBD1. CDR1 is SGDLS and CDR2 is YYNGEE in the germline V gene. This CDR3 has 15 amino acids. V lost 3 bases, J lost 6 bases, and 7 bases stayed unmatched. CDR3 coding DNA: TGTGCCAGCAGCGGAGCCGGGACAGGGGGCGTCGAGCAGTACTTC. Its translation is CASSGAGTGGVEQYF.

V gene TRBV25-1 combines with J gene TRBJ2-6, with 7 bases fitting TRBD1. Per germline, CDR1 MGHDK and CDR2 SYGVNS. V lost 2 bases to trimming and J lost 2 bases; unmatched junction nucleotides: 6. The CDR3 is 17 amino acids. Here the CDR3 reads CASSETGEITGANVLTF. DNA for the CDR3: TGTGCCAGCAGTGAAACAGGGGAAATTACTGGGGCCAACGTCCTGACTTTC.

J is TRBJ2-1 and V is TRBV2, with TRBD1 identical over 9 bases. CDR3 length: 14 amino acids. Germline CDR1 is SNHLY and CDR2 is FYNNEI. Losses at the gene ends were 6 bases for V and 4 bases for J; bases not matched to a gene: 4. The CDR3 DNA reads TGTGCCAGCAGACGGGACAGGGATTACAATGAGCAGTTCTTC. Amino acids: CASRRDRDYNEQFF.

This rearrangement joins TRBV5-4 to TRBJ2-3, with TRBD2 matching 9 bases. The V gene's germline CDR1 is SGHNT and CDR2 YYREEE (reference sequence). The CDR3 covers 14 residues. Losses at the gene ends were 3 bases for V and 4 bases for J; bases not matched to a gene: 3. The CDR3 nucleotides read TGTGCCAGCAGCTCCGGGACTAGCCCAGATACGCAGTATTTT. Protein product: CASSSGTSPDTQYF.

The V and J genes are TRBV7-2 and TRBJ1-1; tentative D call: TRBD1 (5 bases). Trimming removed 3 bases at V and 4 bases at J, with 15 bases between. Germline V gives CDR1 SGHTA, CDR2 FQGNSA. The CDR3 covers 15 residues. CDR3 sequence: CASSFGGFGGTEAFF. The CDR3 nucleotides read TGTGCCAGCAGCTTCGGGGGGTTCGGTGGCACTGAAGCTTTCTTT.

The DNA for the CDR3 is TGCGCCAGCAGCTTGACCGGGGGATCTGAAGCTTTCTTT. Its translation is CASSLTGGSEAFF. The chain recombines TRBV5-1 with TRBJ1-1, with D possibly being TRBD1 (5 bases). The CDR3 sequence is 13 residues long. V dropped 1 base and J dropped 6 bases, with 10 bases sitting between them. The germline V gene encodes CDR1 SGHRS and CDR2 YFSETQ.

Only a few counts were recorded for this clone. The J gene is TRBJ1-1, the V gene TRBV14; no definite D call. The CDR3 sequence is 13 residues long. Germline assignment: CDR1 SGHDN and CDR2 FVKESK. The ends were cut back, 4 bases at V and 6 bases at J, with 12 bases in the middle. The CDR3 spells CASSPLLPPEAFF. CDR3 DNA sequence: TGTGCCAGCAGCCCTCTCCTACCCCCTGAAGCTTTCTTT.

V and J are TRBV5-1 and TRBJ1-1; a possible D gene is TRBD1 (6 bases). Germline V gene data show CDR1 as SGHRS and CDR2 as YFSETQ. The CDR3 sequence is 14 residues long. Trimming shortened V by 5 bases and J by 5 bases, and 16 bases separated the two germline ends. The CDR3 region is CASSPGQGLTEAFF. The DNA for the CDR3 is TGCGCCAGCAGTCCGGGGCAGGGGTTAACTGAAGCTTTCTTT.

The chain combines TRBV7-7 with TRBJ2-1, with D possibly being TRBD2 (5 bases). This CDR3 is built from 13 residues. The ends were cut back, 5 bases at V and 9 bases at J, with 14 bases in the middle. Germline CDR1 is SSHAT and CDR2 is FNYEAQ (reference sequence). The CDR3 DNA reads as TGTGCCAGCAGCCTAGGTAGGAGCGGTGAGCAGTTCTTC. It encodes CASSLGRSGEQFF.

This clone occurred once. The chain combines TRBV30 with TRBJ1-1; 8 positions match TRBD1. The length of the CDR3 is 13 residues. Trimming at V came to 1 base and at J to 5 bases, leaving 3 bases not matched to a gene. Germline lookup yields CDR1 GTSNPN and CDR2 SVGIG (reference sequence). The CDR3 loop reads CAWSGQGATEAFF. The CDR3 nucleotides are TGTGCCTGGAGTGGGCAGGGGGCGACTGAAGCTTTCTTT.

The chain joins TRBV6-5 to TRBJ2-7; possible D gene TRBD1, 6 bases. V lost 10 bases and J 2 bases, leaving 9 bases between the germline ends. The CDR3 has 11 residues. Germline lookup yields CDR1 MNHEY and CDR2 SVGAGI. CDR3 sequence: CATRTAYEQYF. CDR3 coding DNA: TGTGCCACCCGGACAGCCTACGAGCAGTACTTC.

The gene calls are TRBV11-2 and TRBJ2-4; D might be TRBD2 (6 bases). CDR3 length equals 13 residues. Germline V CDR1 and CDR2: SGHAT, FQNNGV. The V end was cut by 5 bases, the J end by 4 bases, with 9 bases between. The CDR3 DNA follows: TGTGCCAGCAGCCAGCGGGTAAAAAACATTCAGTACTTC. Translating gives CASSQRVKNIQYF.

This clone was recorded only once. This chain connects TRBV2 to TRBJ2-5; a weak D match, TRBD1 (6 bases). Germline V gene lookup returns CDR1 SNHLY and CDR2 FYNNEI. The CDR3 extends over 11 amino acids. Trimming shortened V by 9 bases and J by 5 bases, and 10 bases separated the two germline ends. CDR3 loop: CARDSDETQYF. CDR3 in DNA: TGTGCCAGGGACAGCGACGAGACCCAGTACTTC.

This clone is labeled large (0.1 to 1%). This sequence joins TRBV4-1 and TRBJ1-1; TRBD1 aligns across 8 bases. Trimming took 4 bases from V and 4 from J; bases not matched to a gene: 14. Per the germline V gene, CDR1 is MGHRA and CDR2 is YSYEKL. CDR3 size: 17 residues. The CDR3 protein is CASSLGQGPRLGTEAFF. CDR3 nucleotides: TGCGCCAGCAGCCTAGGACAGGGTCCCAGATTGGGCACTGAAGCTTTCTTT.

V and J are TRBV19 and TRBJ1-5, with D perhaps matching TRBD1 (6 bases). Per the germline V gene, CDR1 is LNHDA and CDR2 is SQIVND (reference sequence). This CDR3 is built from 12 residues. V was trimmed by 7 bases and J by 4 bases, leaving 8 bases between them. CDR3 loop: CASTQGNQPQHF. As DNA, the CDR3 is TGTGCCAGTACACAGGGTAATCAGCCCCAGCATTTT.

This clone was observed a few times. The rearrangement joins TRBV11-1 to TRBJ1-1, with 9 positions matching TRBD1. This CDR3 contains 15 residues. Trimming at V came to 5 bases and at J to 3 bases, leaving 7 bases not matched to a gene. CDR1 is SGHAT, CDR2 FQDESV, per germline (reference sequence). CDR3 sequence reads: CASSPAGTGHTEAFF. In DNA, the CDR3 is TGTGCCAGCAGCCCCGCCGGGACAGGGCACACTGAAGCTTTCTTT.

The V and J genes are TRBV7-3 and TRBJ2-6, with unresolved D. Germline CDR1 and CDR2: SGHTA and FQGTGA. The CDR3 contains 16 residues. The V and J ends lost 2 bases and 0 bases respectively, with 8 bases between them. The CDR3 nucleotides are TGTGCCAGCAGCTTATTCAGGTCCTCTGGGGCCAACGTCCTGACTTTC. This encodes CASSLFRSSGANVLTF.

The rearrangement joins TRBV19 to TRBJ1-5, with D maybe TRBD1 (5 bases). The CDR3 consists of 15 residues. Trimming removed 6 bases at V and 3 bases at J, with 15 bases between. Germline lookup yields CDR1 LNHDA and CDR2 SQIVND (reference sequence). CDR3: CASRPGRQLNQPQHF. CDR3 nucleotide sequence: TGTGCCAGTAGACCTGGAAGACAGCTCAATCAGCCCCAGCATTTT.

Concerning this clone itself: Other DNA sequences in the sample encode the same CDR3. J is TRBJ1-3 and V is TRBV5-1; no firm D call. The CDR3 totals 14 residues. CDR1 is SGHRS and CDR2 is YFSETQ in the germline V gene. V was shortened by 0 bases and J by 0 bases, with 4 bases between the two germline ends. The chain's CDR3 is CASSLADSGNTIYF. CDR3 nucleotides: TGCGCCAGCAGCTTGGCAGACTCTGGAAACACCATATATTTT. The entire variable domain, with the rest obtained from reference TRBV5-1 and TRBJ1-3, is as follows: KAGVTQTPRYLIKTRGQQVTLSCSPISGHRSVSWYQQTPGQGLQFLFEYFSETQRNKGNFPGRFSGRQFSNSRSEMNVSTLELGDSALYLCASSLADSGNTIYFGEGSWLTVV.